Below are 30 T cell receptor beta chains sequenced from a single sample in a study of blood T cell repertoires in COVID-19. Produced via immunoSEQ multiplex PCR; TCRdb's table is partial and in-frame only. The sample includes 300,000 to 350,000 clones, 90% of them seen just once. Specimen: peripheral blood. The receptors derive from a woman under 40 with COVID-19, enrolled during active disease.

This chain links TRBV10-1 with TRBJ2-5, with 7 positions matching TRBD1. The germline gives CDR1 WNHNN, CDR2 SYGVQD (reference sequence). V trimming: 6 bases; J trimming: 4 bases; junction bases outside the gene matches: 5. The CDR3 consists of 13 residues. CDR3: CASSTGAGETQYF. DNA of the CDR3: TGCGCCAGCAGCACAGGGGCAGGAGAGACCCAGTACTTC.

This clone appeared a single time. In DNA form, the CDR3 reads TGTGCCTGGAGTGATTCCTTCTATGGCTACACCTTC. It specifies CAWSDSFYGYTF. The chain has TRBV30 and TRBJ1-2; D is ambiguous. CDR3 size: 12 residues. Germline V gives CDR1 GTSNPN, CDR2 SVGIG (reference sequence). Between the trimmed V and J ends, which lost 1 base and 4 bases, there was a span of 7 bases. Filled out from reference TRBV30 and TRBJ1-2, the complete variable domain reads SQTIHQWPATLVQPVGSPLSLECTVEGTSNPNLYWYRQAAGRGLQLLFYSVGIGQISSEVPQNLSASRPQDRQFILSSKKLLLSDSGFYLCAWSDSFYGYTFGSGTRLTVV.

V usage is TRBV5-4 and J usage is TRBJ1-2, with no clear D. Germline CDR1 and CDR2: SGHNT and YYREEE (reference sequence). The CDR3 length is 14 residues. V was clipped by 0 bases and J by 3 bases, with 9 bases between them. The CDR3 nucleotides are TGTGCCAGCAGCTTGGCGCGCACCGACTATGGCTACACCTTC. Amino acids: CASSLARTDYGYTF. The variable domain in full, with the rest retrieved from reference TRBV5-4 and TRBJ1-2, is ETGVTQSPTHLIKTRGQQVTLRCSSQSGHNTVSWYQQALGQGPQFIFQYYREEENGRGNFPPRFSGLQFPNYSSELNVNALELDDSALYLCASSLARTDYGYTFGSGTRLTVV.

The chain uses TRBV5-1 and TRBJ2-7; 8 bases align to TRBD2. This CDR3 region has 14 residues. V lost 3 bases and J lost 6; bases outside the gene matches: 8. Germline V lookup: CDR1 SGHRS, CDR2 YFSETQ. The CDR3 coding sequence is TGCGCCAGCAGCTCCGGGACTAGGGGATTCGAGCAGTACTTC. Translated, it gives CASSSGTRGFEQYF.

V and J are TRBV27 and TRBJ2-1; the match to TRBD1 covers 7 bases. The length of the CDR3 is 16 residues. Losses at the gene ends were 5 bases for V and 10 bases for J; bases not matched to a gene: 17. Germline CDR1 MNHEY, CDR2 SMNVEV (reference sequence). The CDR3 bases are TGTGCCAGCAGTGCCCCCGACAGGGACGGAAGGCGGGAGCAGTTCTTC. Its translation is CASSAPDRDGRREQFF.

This clone showed up just once. The chain is built from TRBV4-1 and TRBJ2-7; 7 nucleotides agree with TRBD1. The V gene end was trimmed by 4 bases and the J gene end by 2 bases; junction bases not matched to a gene: 8. The CDR3 runs to 15 residues. Germline CDR1 reads MGHRA; CDR2 reads YSYEKL. In nucleotides, the CDR3 is TGCGCCAGCAGCCCAGTTAGGGACAGCCCCTACGAGCAGTACTTC. Its translation: CASSPVRDSPYEQYF.

The V gene is TRBV27, the J gene TRBJ2-3; 12 nucleotides align to TRBD2. The CDR3 runs 17 residues. Germline values: CDR1 MNHEY, CDR2 SMNVEV (reference sequence). The V gene end was trimmed by 5 bases and the J gene end by 0 bases; junction bases not matched to a gene: 6. The CDR3 bases are TGTGCCAGCAGTCCTTTCCTAGCGGGAGGGAGCACAGATACGCAGTATTTT. Protein product: CASSPFLAGGSTDTQYF.

The gene calls are TRBV7-9 and TRBJ1-4; no clear D. The germline CDR1 and CDR2 sequences are SEHNR and FQNEAQ (reference sequence). Trimming left V 1 base short and J 8 bases short, with 11 bases between. CDR3 length: 14 amino acids. The CDR3 is CASSLGVRGEKLFF. The CDR3 region has the DNA TGTGCCAGCAGCTTAGGCGTCCGAGGGGAAAAACTGTTTTTT. Supplemented by reference TRBV7-9 and TRBJ1-4, the full variable domain reads DTGVSQNPRHKITKRGQNVTFRCDPISEHNRLYWYRQTLGQGPEFLTYFQNEAQLEKSRLLSDRFSAERPKGSFSTLEIQRTEQGDSAMYLCASSLGVRGEKLFFGSGTQLSVL.

The chain carries TRBV5-1 and TRBJ1-1, with 8 nucleotides matching TRBD1. Germline trimming cut 3 bases from V and 1 base from J; bases unmatched to any gene: 8. The CDR3 is 16 amino acids. Germline loops: CDR1 SGHRS, CDR2 YFSETQ. The CDR3 protein is CASSSLLQGENTEAFF. CDR3 sequence (DNA): TGCGCCAGCAGCTCACTCCTACAGGGGGAGAACACTGAAGCTTTCTTT.

The chain uses TRBV19 and TRBJ1-5; D is perhaps TRBD1 (6 bases). The V gene's germline CDR1 is LNHDA and CDR2 SQIVND (reference sequence). The ends were cut back, 7 bases at V and 7 bases at J, with 17 bases in the middle. The CDR3 covers 14 residues. The CDR3 reads CASTPRGGQQPQHF. For the CDR3, the DNA is TGTGCCAGTACCCCACGGGGGGGGCAGCAGCCCCAGCATTTT.

The chain recombines TRBV3-1 (or the pseudogene TRBV3-2) with TRBJ1-6, with TRBD1 as a possible D gene (6 bases). The CDR3 spans 17 residues. The germline gives CDR1 LGHDT, CDR2 YNNKEL (reference sequence). V lost 3 bases to trimming and J lost 6 bases, with 18 bases between them. The CDR3 reads CASSQKVLGAPNSPLHF. The CDR3 nucleotides read TGTGCCAGCAGCCAGAAGGTCCTGGGGGCGCCTAATTCACCCCTCCACTTT.

The chain carries TRBV30 and TRBJ2-1; 15 bases are a match to TRBD2. CDR3 length: 16 amino acids. V lost 3 bases to trimming and J lost 4 bases; unmatched junction nucleotides: 4. CDR1 is GTSNPN and CDR2 is SVGIG in the germline V gene (reference sequence). Here the CDR3 reads CAWRGLAGGSYNEQFF. CDR3 nucleotide sequence: TGTGCCTGGAGAGGACTAGCGGGAGGGTCATACAATGAGCAGTTCTTC.

The gene calls are TRBV5-1 and TRBJ2-3; 7 bases are a match to TRBD1. The germline V gene encodes CDR1 SGHRS and CDR2 YFSETQ. This CDR3 region has 16 residues. J was trimmed by 5 bases and V by 1 base; bases with no gene match: 10. The CDR3 loop is CASSLSETGLVDTQYF. Written as DNA, the CDR3 is TGCGCCAGCAGCTTGTCCGAGACAGGGCTTGTAGATACGCAGTATTTT.

Note on this clone: Other DNA sequences in the sample encode the same CDR3. This chain joins TRBV4-3 and TRBJ2-7; 9 bases agree with TRBD2. Germline V gene lookup returns CDR1 LGHNA and CDR2 YSLEER. This CDR3 spans 15 amino acids. V shed 1 base, J shed 1 base, and the junction held 2 bases outside the gene matches. The CDR3 loop reads CASSQGAGGSYEQYF. The CDR3 DNA reads as TGCGCCAGCAGCCAAGGAGCGGGAGGATCCTACGAGCAGTACTTC.

The chain has TRBV27 and TRBJ2-7, with a weak D call TRBD2 (6 bases). Between the trimmed V and J ends, which lost 2 bases and 6 bases, there was a span of 17 bases. The CDR3 consists of 15 residues. CDR1 is MNHEY, CDR2 SMNVEV, per germline (reference sequence). The CDR3 spells CASSLAKAGGSEQYF. In DNA form, the CDR3 reads TGTGCCAGCAGTTTAGCGAAGGCCGGGGGAAGCGAGCAGTACTTC.

The chain joins TRBV5-1 to TRBJ2-3, with a tentative D call TRBD1 (6 bases). This CDR3 has 14 amino acids. Germline V gene data show CDR1 as SGHRS and CDR2 as YFSETQ. V gave up 4 bases and J gave up 2 bases, with 11 bases separating them. In nucleotides, the CDR3 is TGCGCCAGCAGCCCAGGGGCTTCCACAGATACGCAGTATTTT. Translating it yields CASSPGASTDTQYF. The full variable domain, completed using reference TRBV5-1 and TRBJ2-3, is KAGVTQTPRYLIKTRGQQVTLSCSPISGHRSVSWYQQTPGQGLQFLFEYFSETQRNKGNFPGRFSGRQFSNSRSEMNVSTLELGDSALYLCASSPGASTDTQYFGPGTRLTVL.

As regards this clone: Additional DNA sequences in this sample encode the identical CDR3. DNA for the CDR3: TGTGCCAGCAGCTTGGACAGGTACACAGATACGCAGTATTTT. Translating it yields CASSLDRYTDTQYF. The rearrangement uses TRBV5-4 and TRBJ2-3, with a possible D match to TRBD1 (5 bases). V gave up 0 bases and J gave up 2 bases, with 7 bases separating them. The CDR3 loop spans 14 amino acids. Germline V lookup: CDR1 SGHNT, CDR2 YYREEE (reference sequence). Full variable domain (remainder filled in from reference TRBV5-4 and TRBJ2-3): ETGVTQSPTHLIKTRGQQVTLRCSSQSGHNTVSWYQQALGQGPQFIFQYYREEENGRGNFPPRFSGLQFPNYSSELNVNALELDDSALYLCASSLDRYTDTQYFGPGTRLTVL.

The V call is TRBV6-2 or TRBV6-3, the J call TRBJ1-6; 7 nucleotides match TRBD1. Germline V lookup: CDR1 MNHEY, CDR2 SVGEGT. The CDR3 contains 15 residues. V dropped 0 bases and J dropped 9; count of bases not matched to a gene: 5. The CDR3 region is CASSYSPGGRSPLHF. In nucleotides, the CDR3 is TGTGCCAGCAGTTACTCGCCAGGGGGGCGTTCACCCCTCCACTTT.

The rearrangement links TRBV10-2 to TRBJ1-5; 7 nucleotides match TRBD1. Per the germline V gene, CDR1 is WSHSY and CDR2 is SAAADI. V lost 3 bases to trimming and J lost 0 bases; unmatched junction nucleotides: 2. This CDR3 region has 15 residues. The CDR3 is CASSEGGYSNQPQHF. The DNA of the CDR3 is TGCGCCAGCAGTGAAGGGGGCTATAGCAATCAGCCCCAGCATTTT.

The V and J genes are TRBV4-1 and TRBJ2-7; 8 nucleotides line up with TRBD1. CDR3 size: 14 residues. Germline CDR1 and CDR2: MGHRA and YSYEKL. V lost 2 bases, J lost 5 bases, and 5 bases stayed unmatched. CDR3 residues: CASSQTGQGHEQYF. CDR3 DNA sequence: TGCGCCAGCAGCCAAACCGGACAGGGCCACGAGCAGTACTTC.

This chain uses TRBV5-6 with TRBJ2-7; no clear D gene. V gave up 0 bases and J gave up 3 bases, with 7 bases separating them. Germline values: CDR1 SGHDT, CDR2 YYEEEE. CDR3 length equals 13 residues. The CDR3 DNA is TGTGCCAGCAGCTTGGACAGTGGCTACGAGCAGTACTTC. This gives the protein CASSLDSGYEQYF.

This chain uses TRBV4-1 with TRBJ1-6; D is ambiguous. The CDR3 runs to 17 residues. V was shortened by 2 bases and J by 4 bases, with 15 bases between the two germline ends. Germline CDR1 and CDR2: MGHRA and YSYEKL. Here the CDR3 DNA reads TGCGCCAGCAGCCAACAAATGCGTGCTGAATATAATTCACCCCTCCACTTT. As protein: CASSQQMRAEYNSPLHF.

Written as DNA, the CDR3 is TGTGCCAGCAGTCCGCAACATAACACTGAAGCTTTCTTT. Translation: CASSPQHNTEAFF. The chain uses TRBV6-5 and TRBJ1-1, with D hard to call. The CDR3 runs 13 residues. In germline, CDR1 is MNHEY, CDR2 SVGAGI. Trimming pared 5 bases from V and 2 bases from J, leaving 9 bases between.

The chain couples TRBV2 to TRBJ2-5; 8 nucleotides match TRBD1. Germline V CDR1 and CDR2: SNHLY, FYNNEI. This CDR3 is built from 14 residues. V gave up 6 bases and J gave up 1 base; unmatched junction bases: 4. For the CDR3, the DNA is TGTGCCAGCAGGTTAGGACAGGGCCAAGAGACCCAGTACTTC. Residues: CASRLGQGQETQYF.

The rearrangement links TRBV5-1 to TRBJ2-3; TRBD1 might be the D (6 bases). The CDR3 loop spans 18 amino acids. In germline, CDR1 is SGHRS, CDR2 YFSETQ. The V end lost 0 bases, the J end lost 4 bases, and 21 bases lay between the germline ends. CDR3 coding DNA: TGCGCCAGCAGCTTGGCCTCGTCTTTTGTGGGGGCGTCAGATACGCAGTATTTT. Translating it yields CASSLASSFVGASDTQYF. Based on the CDR3 plus reference TRBV5-1 and TRBJ2-3, the full variable domain is KAGVTQTPRYLIKTRGQQVTLSCSPISGHRSVSWYQQTPGQGLQFLFEYFSETQRNKGNFPGRFSGRQFSNSRSEMNVSTLELGDSALYLCASSLASSFVGASDTQYFGPGTRLTVL.

This chain links TRBV1 with TRBJ2-1; the D call of TRBD2 is as the table states it, not checked on the DNA. TRBV1 is listed as a pseudogene. The CDR3 runs to 14 residues. Written as DNA, the CDR3 is TGCACCAGCAGCCAGCCGGGGGGCTACAATGAGCAGTTCTTC. Its translation: CTSSQPGGYNEQFF.

The CDR3 region has the DNA TGTGCCTGGAGTGTACGTGACAGGGCGGGGGAAAAACTGTTTTTT. Its protein is CAWSVRDRAGEKLFF. The chain carries TRBV30 and TRBJ1-4; 7 nucleotides align to TRBD1. The V and J ends lost 0 bases and 8 bases, in that order; junction bases with no gene match: 9. CDR3 length: 15 amino acids. Germline V gene lookup returns CDR1 GTSNPN and CDR2 SVGIG (reference sequence).

As concerns this clone: At the DNA level, this CDR3 is encoded by other sequences in the same sample as well. The rearrangement links TRBV28 to TRBJ1-2, with D uncertain. Germline CDR1 reads MDHEN; CDR2 reads SYDVKM. V was clipped by 6 bases and J by 2 bases, with 4 bases between them. CDR3 length: 11 amino acids. This chain's CDR3 is CASRRNYGYTF. In DNA form, the CDR3 reads TGTGCCAGCAGGAGGAACTATGGCTACACCTTC.

The gene calls are TRBV5-4 and TRBJ2-1; 7 bases are shared with TRBD2. Losses at the gene ends were 6 bases for V and 8 bases for J; bases not matched to a gene: 11. The CDR3 spans 14 residues. Germline V gives CDR1 SGHNT, CDR2 YYREEE (reference sequence). The CDR3 coding sequence is TGTGCCAGCACCCTCAGGACCAGCGGGGATGAGCAGTTCTTC. Translating gives CASTLRTSGDEQFF.

This chain links TRBV9 with TRBJ2-7; 10 nucleotides match TRBD2. The germline V gene has CDR1 SGDLS and CDR2 YYNGEE. After removal of 0 bases from V and 3 bases from J, the junction contained 3 bases not matched to a gene. CDR3 length equals 15 residues. The CDR3, as DNA: TGTGCCAGCAGCGTAGGGACTAGCGGATTCTACGAGCAGTACTTC. Translating it yields CASSVGTSGFYEQYF.